This entry lists 23 T cell receptor beta chains sequenced from one sample in a study of spatial heterogeneity in lung cancer. MiXCR, run by TCRdb on the 5' RACE reads, gives a single entry per CDR3 protein. The repertoire holds about 460 distinct CDR3 sequences, 35% to 50% seen once, with approximately 10% in the top ten. Regarding time point: sample taken at primary tumor resection. Extraction of whole RNA from tumor, nontumor lung or frozen PBMC preceded unsorted sequencing. The sequences come from PBMCs, collected at surgery. The receptors shown here come from a male donor with early-stage non-small cell lung cancer.

For this clonotype: This beta chain is a stray read from a library made for alpha chains; its abundance is not meaningful. This CDR3 reads CASSYGGGAGGEQYF. As DNA, the CDR3 is TGTGCCAGCAGTTACGGCGGGGGGGCCGGCGGCGAGCAGTACTTC. This chain links TRBV6-5 with TRBJ2-7, with 9 bases aligning to TRBD2. Looked up from germline, CDR1 is MNHEY and CDR2 is SVGAGI. V shed 2 bases and J 6 bases; nucleotides not matched to a gene: 8. The CDR3 is made up of 15 amino acids.

Worth noting for this clonotype: In a library made to pick up alpha chains, this beta chain is a stray read with a size that means little. This chain connects TRBV5-1 to TRBJ2-5; 10 bases fit TRBD1. V dropped 3 bases and J dropped 3; count of bases not matched to a gene: 5. This CDR3 has 15 amino acids. Germline loops: CDR1 SGHRS, CDR2 YFSETQ. The DNA for the CDR3 is TGCGCCAGCAGCTCCACCGGGACAGGGGAAGAGACCCAGTACTTC. Residues: CASSSTGTGEETQYF.

A word on this clonotype: This beta chain represents an off-target read in a library built for alpha chains; its size is of limited meaning. The chain links TRBV7-6 to TRBJ2-5, with D possibly TRBD2 on 7 matching bases. The V end lost 0 bases, the J end lost 5 bases, and 13 bases lay between the germline ends. CDR1 and CDR2 from the germline V gene are SGHVS and FNYEAQ. CDR3 length: 15 residues. The CDR3 DNA reads TGTGCCAGCAGCTTAGCGGGGGGGCCCCCGGAGACCCAGTACTTC. Amino acids: CASSLAGGPPETQYF.

Turning to this clonotype: This beta chain is a stray sequence in a library constructed for alpha chains; its clone size is not meaningful. The rearrangement joins TRBV27 to TRBJ2-7; TRBD1 matches 11 bases. Germline CDR1 and CDR2: MNHEY and SMNVEV (reference sequence). CDR3 size: 17 residues. V was pared by 0 bases and J by 3 bases, with 7 bases of the junction left unmatched. The CDR3 bases are TGTGCCAGCAGTTTATCGTTTCGGGGGACAGGGGGCTACGAGCAGTACTTC. Translation: CASSLSFRGTGGYEQYF.

In regard to this clonotype: Little can be read into the size of this beta chain, an off-target read in a library designed for alpha chains. The rearrangement uses TRBV5-4 and TRBJ2-5; TRBD1 agrees at 8 bases. Germline CDR1 is SGHNT and CDR2 is YYREEE (reference sequence). The V and J ends lost 0 bases and 5 bases, in that order; junction bases with no gene match: 6. The CDR3 is 15 amino acids. The CDR3 loop reads CASSLGQGAVETQYF. The CDR3 region has the DNA TGTGCCAGCAGCTTGGGGCAGGGGGCGGTCGAGACCCAGTACTTC.

About this clonotype itself: This beta chain is a stray sequence in a library constructed for alpha chains; its clone size is not meaningful. The V call is TRBV12-3 or TRBV12-4, the J call TRBJ2-5; perhaps TRBD1 as D (6 bases). V lost 6 bases to trimming and J lost 5 bases, with 13 bases between them. The CDR3 runs 13 residues. CDR3 coding DNA: TGTGCCAGCAGGAGGACAGCAGGGGAGACCCAGTACTTC. It yields the protein CASRRTAGETQYF.

Of note for this clonotype: A library made for alpha chains picked up this beta chain off target, so its size means little. The chain employs TRBV7-9 and TRBJ2-1, with D perhaps given as TRBD1 or TRBD2 (5 bases each). From germline, CDR1 is SEHNR and CDR2 FQNEAQ (reference sequence). The CDR3 is 15 amino acids. V was pared by 5 bases and J by 2 bases, with 13 bases between. The CDR3 sequence: CASSMGTDTYNEQFF. In nucleotides, the CDR3 is TGTGCCAGCAGCATGGGGACCGATACCTACAATGAGCAGTTCTTC.

This clonotype has just a few counts. This beta chain is an off-target read within a library intended for alpha chains, so its frequency means little. The rearrangement joins TRBV4-1 to TRBJ2-3; no clear D gene. Germline V CDR1 and CDR2: MGHRA, YSYEKL. Between the trimmed V and J ends, which lost 1 base and 2 bases, there was a span of 16 bases. CDR3 length: 17 residues. The CDR3 region is CASSQVGKSRLTDTQYF. The CDR3 nucleotides are TGCGCCAGCAGCCAAGTGGGGAAAAGTCGGCTCACAGATACGCAGTATTTT.

Note on this clonotype: The library was designed around alpha chains, so this beta chain is a stray read whose abundance carries little weight. The V and J genes are TRBV13 and TRBJ2-3; the D gene is possibly TRBD2 (5 bases). Trimming left V 1 base short and J 6 bases short, with 17 bases between. Germline-derived CDR1 and CDR2 are PRHDT and FYEKMQ (reference sequence). The CDR3 loop spans 16 amino acids. CDR3 loop: CASSLVEIDGGDTQYF. CDR3 DNA: TGTGCCAGCAGCTTAGTGGAAATCGATGGAGGCGATACGCAGTATTTT.

Turning to this clonotype: This beta chain is a stray sequence in a library constructed for alpha chains; its clone size is not meaningful. The chain carries TRBV5-4 and TRBJ2-6; either TRBD1 or TRBD2 may supply D (5 bases each). V was cut by 4 bases and J by 0 bases, with 11 bases left in between. The germline V gene encodes CDR1 SGHNT and CDR2 YYREEE (reference sequence). The CDR3 has 16 amino acids. CDR3 protein: CASSGDGSSGANVLTF. Written as DNA, the CDR3 is TGTGCCAGCAGCGGGGACGGAAGCTCTGGGGCCAACGTCCTGACTTTC.

About this clonotype: This beta chain lies outside the target of a library built for alpha chains; its clone size means little. The rearrangement uses TRBV5-5 and TRBJ2-7, with D perhaps TRBD2 (6 bases). V dropped 2 bases and J dropped 2 bases, with 11 bases sitting between them. From germline, CDR1 is SGHKS and CDR2 YYEKEE (reference sequence). The CDR3 is 14 amino acids. The chain's CDR3 is CASSFLVAAYEQYF. For the CDR3, the DNA is TGTGCCAGCAGCTTTTTGGTAGCGGCCTACGAGCAGTACTTC.

Points on this clonotype: Within a library made for alpha chains, this beta chain is off target, and its count is uninformative. V usage is TRBV10-3 and J usage is TRBJ2-7, with no clear D. In germline, CDR1 is ENHRY, CDR2 SYGVKD. The CDR3 runs to 13 residues. Trimming removed 8 bases at V and 2 bases at J, with 13 bases between. CDR3 sequence: CAIARSEAYEQYF. Written as DNA, the CDR3 is TGTGCCATCGCCCGCAGCGAGGCCTACGAGCAGTACTTC.

Remarks on this clonotype: Since it is a stray read in a library aimed at alpha chains, this beta chain has a size that is not meaningful. This chain joins TRBV20-1 and TRBJ2-7; TRBD1 matches 12 bases. This CDR3 comprises 16 residues. The V gene end was trimmed by 0 bases and the J gene end by 5 bases; junction bases not matched to a gene: 8. The germline V gene has CDR1 DFQATT and CDR2 SNEGSKA (reference sequence). CDR3 in amino acids: CSARDQGTGGYNEQYF. The CDR3, as DNA: TGCAGTGCTAGAGACCAAGGGACAGGGGGCTATAACGAGCAGTACTTC.

In its sample, this clonotype was seen a few times. This beta chain was picked up by a library intended for alpha chains and is off target, so its count carries little meaning. The V gene is TRBV6-1, the J gene TRBJ2-2; D call uncertain. CDR3 length equals 14 residues. V was clipped by 6 bases and J by 3 bases, with 11 bases between them. Germline-derived CDR1 and CDR2 are MNHNS and SASEGT. This CDR3 is CASSSRLYTGELFF. CDR3 coding DNA: TGTGCCAGCAGCTCCCGGCTCTACACCGGGGAGCTGTTTTTT.

For this clonotype: A library prepared for alpha chains yielded this beta chain as an off-target read; its size is of little meaning. The V gene is TRBV19, the J gene TRBJ2-5, with 8 nucleotides matching TRBD2. Trimming removed 0 bases from V and 4 bases from J; junction bases left unmatched: 10. The CDR3 length is 17 residues. The germline V gene encodes CDR1 LNHDA and CDR2 SQIVND (reference sequence). The CDR3 sequence: CASSIEDLAGVGETQYF. CDR3 DNA: TGTGCCAGTAGTATAGAGGACCTAGCGGGTGTAGGAGAGACCCAGTACTTC.

As concerns this clonotype: As an off-target read in a library built for alpha chains, this beta chain has a frequency of little significance. V usage is TRBV19 and J usage is TRBJ2-7, with TRBD1 matching over 7 bases. This CDR3 region has 14 residues. Germline CDR1 and CDR2: LNHDA and SQIVND (reference sequence). J was trimmed by 1 base and V by 5 bases; bases with no gene match: 5. The chain's CDR3 is CASSYDRESYEQYF. The DNA of the CDR3 is TGTGCCAGTAGTTACGACAGGGAATCCTACGAGCAGTACTTC.

This clonotype has only a few counts. Since the library was made to target alpha chains, this beta chain is a stray read and its abundance is not meaningful. The chain recombines TRBV7-6 with TRBJ2-1; D perhaps matches TRBD2 (9 bases). V lost 5 bases and J 7 bases, leaving 24 bases between the germline ends. The CDR3 totals 17 residues. Germline CDR1 is SGHVS and CDR2 is FNYEAQ. DNA of the CDR3: TGTGCCAGCAGCATTCACCCGCCTAGCGGGGACAGGAATGAGCAGTTCTTC. This encodes CASSIHPPSGDRNEQFF.

This clonotype has more than one count but fewer than ten. This beta chain appears as a stray read in a library generated for alpha chains; its size is not informative. The chain uses TRBV12-3 or TRBV12-4 and TRBJ2-5, with D perhaps TRBD2 (5 bases). CDR3 length: 14 residues. Trimming cost V 5 bases and J 5 bases, with 15 bases left between them. CDR3 in amino acids: CASSPQEGRETQYF. Here the CDR3 DNA reads TGTGCCAGCAGTCCCCAAGAGGGCCGGGAGACCCAGTACTTC.

A word on this clonotype: As an off-target read in a library built for alpha chains, this beta chain has a frequency of little significance. The chain is built from TRBV6-1 and TRBJ2-7; D is undetermined. V was trimmed by 3 bases and J by 4 bases, leaving 10 bases between them. Germline V gene sequence: CDR1 MNHNS, CDR2 SASEGT. This CDR3 is built from 13 residues. The CDR3 protein is CASSDPRFYEQYF. CDR3 sequence (DNA): TGTGCCAGCAGTGACCCACGGTTTTACGAGCAGTACTTC.

In its sample, this clonotype was seen a few times. This beta chain is an unintended read in a library built for alpha chains; its size means little. This chain links TRBV14 with TRBJ1-2; D gene unclear. Per the germline V gene, CDR1 is SGHDN and CDR2 is FVKESK. This CDR3 has 13 residues. The germline V and J ends were trimmed by 3 bases and 7 bases, with 12 bases remaining between them. The CDR3 is CASSQTAIGGYTF. For the CDR3, the DNA is TGTGCCAGCAGCCAGACCGCTATTGGTGGCTACACCTTC. The variable domain in full, completed from reference TRBV14 and TRBJ1-2, reads EAGVTQFPSHSVIEKGQTVTLRCDPISGHDNLYWYRRVMGKEIKFLLHFVKESKQDESGMPNNRFLAERTGGTYSTLKVQPAELEDSGVYFCASSQTAIGGYTFGSGTRLTVV.

Concerning this clonotype itself: A library made for alpha chains picked up this beta chain off target, so its size means little. This rearrangement joins TRBV4-2 to TRBJ2-2; 7 bases line up with TRBD1. Trimming at V came to 2 bases and at J to 4 bases, leaving 7 bases not matched to a gene. This CDR3 contains 16 residues. From germline, CDR1 is LGHNA and CDR2 YNFKEQ. CDR3 sequence reads: CASSQRTGSSTGELFF. CDR3 sequence (DNA): TGTGCCAGCAGCCAAAGGACAGGAAGTAGCACCGGGGAGCTGTTTTTT.

With regard to this clonotype: The library was built for alpha chains, so this beta chain is an off-target read and its size means little. The rearrangement joins TRBV20-1 to TRBJ2-2; D gene ambiguous. Germline V gene lookup returns CDR1 DFQATT and CDR2 SNEGSKA (reference sequence). The CDR3 runs to 14 residues. V was shortened by 0 bases and J by 4 bases, with 9 bases between the two germline ends. The CDR3 DNA follows: TGCAGTGCTAGAGATCTAATGGTCACCGGGGAGCTGTTTTTT. As protein: CSARDLMVTGELFF.

About this clonotype: For a library built for alpha chains, this beta chain is a stray read; little rests on its size. This chain connects TRBV5-1 to TRBJ2-5, with 7 bases identical to TRBD1. Germline V CDR1 and CDR2: SGHRS, YFSETQ. V trimming: 0 bases; J trimming: 0 bases; junction bases outside the gene matches: 5. CDR3 length: 16 amino acids. The CDR3 nucleotides are TGCGCCAGCAGCTTGGCCGGACAGGCGAACCAAGAGACCCAGTACTTC. Translation: CASSLAGQANQETQYF.